Following are 17 T cell receptor beta chains from one sample sequenced in a study of beta chain features in type 1 diabetes. As every portion of the isolated RNA was reverse transcribed, the sequencing read expressed TCRB transcripts. The table came from immunoSEQ multiplex PCR; TCRdb's copy has only in-frame clones and leaves some out. The sample has under 250,000 clones; approximately 11% are singletons. The sample comprised central memory CD4+ T cells from blood. The receptors here all came from a man aged 18 to 35 in good health.

The genes are TRBV6-5 and TRBJ2-1, with a weak D call TRBD1 (6 bases). The V and J ends lost 4 bases and 3 bases respectively, with 13 bases between them. The germline gives CDR1 MNHEY, CDR2 SVGAGI. The CDR3 length is 15 residues. The CDR3 region is CASSSWGPGYNEQFF. The DNA of the CDR3 is TGTGCCAGCAGTTCTTGGGGGCCTGGCTACAATGAGCAGTTCTTC.

V usage is TRBV5-6 and J usage is TRBJ1-5; unclear D gene. Germline CDR1 and CDR2: SGHDT and YYEEEE. V was shortened by 4 bases and J by 6 bases, with 11 bases between the two germline ends. CDR3 length: 13 amino acids. The CDR3 here is CASSEDLSQPQHF. The CDR3 coding sequence is TGTGCCAGCAGCGAAGACCTCAGTCAGCCCCAGCATTTT.

This clone was counted only a few times. The V gene is TRBV29-1, the J gene TRBJ2-2, with D perhaps matching TRBD2 (6 bases). The germline V gene encodes CDR1 SQVTM and CDR2 ANQGSEA. Trimming pared 8 bases from V and 5 bases from J, leaving 18 bases between. The CDR3 contains 14 residues. CDR3 sequence: CSRPGRGLTGELFF. In nucleotides, the CDR3 is TGCAGCCGACCGGGACGGGGGTTGACCGGGGAGCTGTTTTTT.

This clone was counted between two and nine times. The V call is TRBV5-1, the J call TRBJ2-1, with TRBD2 as a possible D gene (5 bases). This CDR3 is 14 amino acids long. V gave up 5 bases and J gave up 4 bases, with 13 bases separating them. Germline CDR1 and CDR2: SGHRS and YFSETQ. CDR3 sequence: CASRPGLIYNEQFF. CDR3 nucleotide sequence: TGCGCCAGCAGGCCCGGACTCATTTACAATGAGCAGTTCTTC.

The chain links TRBV6-1 to TRBJ2-1, with D tentatively TRBD2 (5 bases). Trimming removed 3 bases at V and 0 bases at J, with 15 bases between. Germline values: CDR1 MNHNS, CDR2 SASEGT. This CDR3 is 17 amino acids long. CDR3 protein: CASSDVRGSISYNEQFF. Here the CDR3 DNA reads TGTGCCAGCAGTGACGTTCGGGGAAGTATCTCCTACAATGAGCAGTTCTTC.

This clone showed up just a few times. J is TRBJ2-3 and V is TRBV2; D possibly corresponds to TRBD1 (5 bases). V lost 5 bases to trimming and J lost 0 bases, with 12 bases between them. Per the germline V gene, CDR1 is SNHLY and CDR2 is FYNNEI. This CDR3 region has 15 residues. CDR3 loop: CASSYDRSSTDTQYF. The CDR3 bases are TGTGCCAGCAGTTACGACAGATCTAGCACAGATACGCAGTATTTT.

The V and J genes are TRBV4-1 and TRBJ2-5, with 10 positions matching TRBD2. CDR3 length: 15 residues. V lost 1 base and J lost 3; bases outside the gene matches: 2. Germline assignment: CDR1 MGHRA and CDR2 YSYEKL. CDR3 coding DNA: TGCGCCAGCAGCCAAGGAGCGGGAGGGGAAGAGACCCAGTACTTC. Protein sequence: CASSQGAGGEETQYF.

As for this clone: Different DNA sequences within this sample yield the same CDR3. The chain has TRBV7-2 and TRBJ1-5; unclear D gene. Germline V gene data show CDR1 as SGHTA and CDR2 as FQGNSA. V shed 3 bases and J shed 0 bases, with 0 bases lying between them. The CDR3 loop spans 12 amino acids. CDR3 sequence (DNA): TGTGCCAGCAGCTTTAGCAATCAGCCCCAGCATTTT. Its protein product is CASSFSNQPQHF.

This chain uses TRBV29-1 with TRBJ1-1; possibly TRBD1 for D (6 bases). V was shortened by 4 bases and J by 4 bases, with 13 bases between the two germline ends. Per the germline V gene, CDR1 is SQVTM and CDR2 is ANQGSEA. The CDR3 has 13 amino acids. In DNA, the CDR3 is TGCAGCGTTGGTCTGGGGGCGACCACTGAAGCTTTCTTT. Translated: CSVGLGATTEAFF.

This clone came up many times. The J gene is TRBJ1-5, the V gene TRBV23-1; no clear D gene. TRBV23-1 is an ORF, and what it does is uncertain. This CDR3 has 17 amino acids. For the CDR3, the DNA is TGCGCGCCAGCAGTCGGGAAAAGGGAACTTAGCAATCAGCCCCAGCATTTT. Protein: CAPAVGKRELSNQPQHF.

The rearrangement joins TRBV4-2 to TRBJ2-2; D may be TRBD1 (7 bases). The CDR3 totals 15 residues. Trimming removed 4 bases at V and 4 bases at J, with 13 bases between. Germline lookup yields CDR1 LGHNA and CDR2 YNFKEQ. CDR3 DNA sequence: TGTGCCAGCAGCCGCGGACAGGAGGGCACCGGGGAGCTGTTTTTT. Translation gives CASSRGQEGTGELFF.

This clone was detected many times. This rearrangement joins TRBV28 to TRBJ2-1, with TRBD1 as a possible D gene (6 bases). Trimming removed 4 bases at V and 8 bases at J, with 21 bases between. This CDR3 region has 16 residues. Looked up from germline, CDR1 is MDHEN and CDR2 is SYDVKM. This CDR3 reads CASSSPRGHLRDEQFF. In nucleotides, the CDR3 is TGTGCCAGCAGTTCCCCGAGGGGACACCTTAGGGATGAGCAGTTCTTC. The full variable domain, in which reference TRBV28 and TRBJ2-1 provide the parts outside the CDR3, is DVKVTQSSRYLVKRTGEKVFLECVQDMDHENMFWYRQDPGLGLRLIYFSYDVKMKEKGDIPEGYSVSREKKERFSLILESASTNQTSMYLCASSSPRGHLRDEQFFGPGTRLTVL.

The V and J genes are TRBV7-2 and TRBJ1-2; no reliable D call. Germline V gene sequence: CDR1 SGHTA, CDR2 FQGNSA. Trimming took off 5 bases at V and 5 bases at J, with 6 bases between the two ends. The CDR3 sequence is 11 residues long. Here the CDR3 DNA reads TGTGCCAGCAGCCGGGCTTATGGCTACACCTTC. It translates to CASSRAYGYTF. The full variable domain, rest sourced from reference TRBV7-2 and TRBJ1-2, is GAGVSQSPSNKVTEKGKDVELRCDPISGHTALYWYRQSLGQGLEFLIYFQGNSAPDKSGLPSDRFSAERTGGSVSTLTIQRTQQEDSAVYLCASSRAYGYTFGSGTRLTVV.

The chain is built from TRBV9 and TRBJ2-2; TRBD2 is a possible D gene (5 bases). Trimming removed 2 bases from V and 3 bases from J, with 11 bases in between. The CDR3 runs 15 residues. Germline CDR1 is SGDLS and CDR2 is YYNGEE. The CDR3 sequence is CASSVAPGDTGELFF. The CDR3 DNA reads TGTGCCAGCAGCGTCGCCCCCGGGGACACCGGGGAGCTGTTTTTT.

The chain recombines TRBV9 with TRBJ2-5; the D gene is possibly TRBD2 (5 bases). V gave up 0 bases and J gave up 5 bases, with 14 bases separating them. CDR3 size: 15 residues. CDR1 and CDR2 (germline): SGDLS, YYNGEE. DNA for the CDR3: TGTGCCAGCAGCGTAGCGGGGAACCGCGGGGAGACCCAGTACTTC. Residues: CASSVAGNRGETQYF. Complete variable domain (other parts from reference TRBV9 and TRBJ2-5): DSGVTQTPKHLITATGQRVTLRCSPRSGDLSVYWYQQSLDQGLQFLIQYYNGEERAKGNILERFSAQQFPDLHSELNLSSLELGDSALYFCASSVAGNRGETQYFGPGTRLLVL.

A word on this clone: The junction departs from germline at one end; a sequencing error may be responsible. The CDR3 loop reads CALSGVQMNTEAFF. CDR3 coding DNA: TGTGCCTTGAGTGGGGTACAGATGAACACTGAAGCTTTCTTT. The chain carries TRBV30 and TRBJ1-1; D unresolved. Looked up from germline, CDR1 is GTSNPN and CDR2 is SVGIG (reference sequence). This CDR3 spans 14 amino acids.

A few counts support this clone. The chain couples TRBV2 to TRBJ2-3, with D perhaps TRBD1 or TRBD2 (5 bases each). The germline CDR1 and CDR2 sequences are SNHLY and FYNNEI. The CDR3 spans 14 residues. The V gene lost 11 bases and the J gene lost 4 bases, with 19 bases spanning the gap. The CDR3 region is CALKRGRGSDTQYF. CDR3 DNA: TGTGCCTTAAAGAGGGGCCGCGGGTCAGATACGCAGTATTTT.